This T cell receptor (beta chain) was sequenced in a study of neoadjuvant nivolumab and ipilimumab in lung cancer. Broader study findings: Only two of four nivolumab-treated tumors gained richness and clonality by surgery.

V shed 3 bases and J shed 0 bases, with 14 bases lying between them. Germline V gene sequence: CDR1 SGHAT, CDR2 FQNNGV. The CDR3 runs 16 residues. Worth noting for this clone: Its antigen is as yet unknown.

Measured with immunoSEQ multiplex PCR; TCRdb has only the in-frame clones, and not every one. The data show about 7,300 clones, 75% to 90% seen once. The origin of this receptor is an adult with non-small cell lung cancer. This sequence joins TRBV11-2 and TRBJ1-1, with unresolved D. The starting material was tumor tissue, obtained after neoadjuvant nivolumab, alone or with ipilimumab, at or shortly before surgery. CDR3 in amino acids: CASSLTFPPVNTEAFF. Here the CDR3 DNA reads TGTGCCAGCAGCTTGACTTTTCCACCAGTGAACACTGAAGCTTTCTTT.